This T cell receptor (beta chain) was retrieved from a study of cytomegalovirus exposure and HLA in healthy donors. Whole-study context: The same platform was used for the 130 or so validation repertoires as for the 666 first-cohort repertoires, as reported in a later analysis.

This table comes from immunoSEQ multiplex PCR, and its TCRdb copy is limited to in-frame clones, with some not included. The sample consists of tens of thousands of clones, 90% to 96% of them appearing once. Notes on this clone: Its matching antigen is unknown.

Germline CDR1 MNHEY, CDR2 SMNVEV (reference sequence). The CDR3 covers 11 residues. Between the trimmed V and J ends, which lost 4 bases and 4 bases, there was a span of 3 bases. The study, taken as a whole, reports: Testing in vitro showed three CMV-associated chains specific for CMV antigens. Cytomegalovirus status was reportedly diagnosed by the classifier with high specificity and sensitivity.

The clonotype originates from a woman younger than 30 in good health and CMV-seronegative. The chain joins TRBV27 to TRBJ2-3; D is uncertain. The sequenced sample consisted of PBMCs. The CDR3 sequence is CASSSSDTQYF. The CDR3, as DNA: TGTGCCAGCAGTTCCTCAGATACGCAGTATTTT.